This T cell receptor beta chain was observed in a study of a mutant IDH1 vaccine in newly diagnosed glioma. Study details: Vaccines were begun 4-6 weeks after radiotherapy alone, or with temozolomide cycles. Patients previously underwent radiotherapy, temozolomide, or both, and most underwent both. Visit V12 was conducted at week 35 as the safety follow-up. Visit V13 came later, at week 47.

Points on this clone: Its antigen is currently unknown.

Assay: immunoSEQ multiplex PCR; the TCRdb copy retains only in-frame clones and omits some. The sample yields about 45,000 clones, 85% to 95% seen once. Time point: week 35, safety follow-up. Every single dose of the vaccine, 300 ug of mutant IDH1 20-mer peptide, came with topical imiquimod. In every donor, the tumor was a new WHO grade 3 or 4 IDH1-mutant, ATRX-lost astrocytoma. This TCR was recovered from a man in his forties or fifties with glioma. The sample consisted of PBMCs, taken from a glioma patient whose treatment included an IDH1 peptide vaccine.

The CDR3 here is CATSRALENTEAFF. The CDR3 bases are TGTGCCACCAGCAGAGCTTTGGAGAACACTGAAGCTTTCTTT. The chain links TRBV15 to TRBJ1-1; no firm D call. Germline CDR1 reads LNHNV; CDR2 reads YYDKDF (reference sequence). The CDR3 runs to 14 residues. Deletions cut 1 base from V and 1 base from J, with 7 bases between.